The rows below give T cell receptor beta chains drawn from one sample of a study of shared clonotypes between healthy human individuals. This table comes from immunoSEQ multiplex PCR, and its TCRdb copy is limited to in-frame clones, with some not included. The sample lists more than 1.2 million clones; 98% were seen once. Sequenced material: naive CD4+ T cells sorted from blood. The receptors derive from a young man in good health. The CDR3 runs from the conserved cysteine through the conserved F or W. D genes are given only for firm matches. Only some rows state a clone size, as once, few, many or a class for expanded clones.

TRBJ2-7	TRBV11-2	NA	TRBD2	CASSKAGGAYEQYF	TGTGCCAGCAGCAAAGCGGGAGGGGCCTACGAGCAGTACTTC
TRBJ2-1	TRBV18	NA	NA	CASSQGGPLTEQFF	TGTGCCAGCTCACAAGGAGGGCCACTTACTGAGCAGTTCTTC
TRBJ1-2	TRBV30	once	NA	CAWGSRYGYTF	TGTGCCTGGGGCTCCCGATATGGCTACACCTTC
TRBJ1-2	TRBV28	NA	NA	CASSLSGDYGYTF	TGTGCCAGCAGTTTATCCGGGGACTATGGCTACACCTTC
TRBJ2-7	TRBV2	NA	NA	CASSDRTKSGQYF	TGTGCCAGCAGTGACCGGACGAAATCGGGGCAGTACTTC
TRBJ1-2	TRBV15	NA	NA	CATSRSTRTSGYTF	TGTGCCACCAGCAGAAGTACCCGCACCTCTGGCTACACCTTC
TRBJ2-3	TRBV5-4	NA	NA	CASRRLGADTQYF	TGTGCCAGCAGGAGATTGGGGGCAGATACGCAGTATTTT
TRBJ2-5	TRBV18	NA	NA	CASIGRSRETQYF	TGTGCCAGCATAGGCCGGTCTCGAGAGACCCAGTACTTC
TRBJ2-7	TRBV9	NA	NA	CASSVEEGGDYEQYF	TGTGCCAGCAGCGTAGAGGAGGGCGGGGACTACGAGCAGTACTTC
TRBJ2-3	TRBV5-1	NA	TRBD1	CASSLQQGAHQRDSLRTDTQYF	TGCGCCAGCAGCCTACAACAGGGGGCGCATCAACGGGACTCCTTACGCACAGATACGCAGTATTTT
TRBJ2-1	TRBV5-4	NA	TRBD2	CASSLALAGNNEQFF	TGTGCCAGCAGCTTGGCTCTAGCGGGAAACAATGAGCAGTTCTTC
TRBJ2-7	TRBV6-5	NA	NA	CASSHSLQGGEQYF	TGTGCCAGCAGCCACTCTTTACAGGGAGGTGAGCAGTACTTC
TRBJ1-2	TRBV15	once	NA	CATSSTGLDRYGYTF	TGTGCCACCAGCAGTACAGGACTTGATCGTTATGGCTACACCTTC
TRBJ2-3	TRBV5-1	NA	TRBD1	CASTGQGVGDTQYF	TGCGCCAGCACTGGACAGGGGGTAGGAGATACGCAGTATTTT
TRBJ1-1	TRBV29-1	NA	NA	CSVASLGNTEAFF	TGCAGCGTTGCTTCCCTGGGCAACACTGAAGCTTTCTTT
TRBJ1-4	TRBV5-6	NA	NA	CASSLVGPNEKLFF	TGTGCCAGCAGCTTGGTGGGACCTAACGAAAAACTGTTTTTT
TRBJ2-7	TRBV11-3	NA	TRBD1	CASSPRDSSYEQYF	TGTGCCAGCAGCCCGAGGGACAGCTCCTACGAGCAGTACTTC
TRBJ2-3	TRBV9	NA	TRBD2	CASSVTSARTDTQYF	TGTGCCAGCAGCGTGACTAGCGCACGCACAGATACGCAGTATTTT
TRBJ2-1	TRBV19	once	TRBD1	CASSPLQGTGRYNEQFF	TGTGCCAGTAGTCCCTTACAGGGGACAGGGCGTTACAATGAGCAGTTCTTC
TRBJ2-5	TRBV5-5	NA	NA	CASSRGTTQETQYF	TGTGCCAGCAGCCGAGGGACAACCCAAGAGACCCAGTACTTC
TRBJ1-1	TRBV10-1	NA	TRBD1	CASRDRANTEAFF	TGCGCCAGCCGGGACAGGGCGAACACTGAAGCTTTCTTT
TRBJ2-4	TRBV9	NA	NA	CASSVAGRAAKNIQYF	TGTGCCAGCAGCGTAGCCGGCAGGGCTGCCAAAAACATTCAGTACTTC
TRBJ1-5	TRBV6-5	once	NA	CASSADKNNQPQHF	TGTGCCAGCAGTGCTGACAAAAACAATCAGCCCCAGCATTTT
TRBJ2-3	TRBV6-1	NA	NA	CASSPLSGSTDTQYF	TGTGCCAGCAGTCCCCTCAGCGGGAGCACAGATACGCAGTATTTT
TRBJ2-1	TRBV11-2	NA	TRBD2	CASSLWPRLGRDEQFF	TGTGCCAGCAGCCTATGGCCTCGACTAGGGAGGGATGAGCAGTTCTTC
TRBJ2-1	TRBV7-9	NA	TRBD1	CASSSGTAFNEQFF	TGTGCCAGCAGCAGTGGGACAGCCTTCAATGAGCAGTTCTTC
TRBJ2-7	TRBV6-9	NA	NA	CARVRGGPTYEQYF	TGTGCCAGAGTGCGAGGAGGTCCGACCTACGAGCAGTACTTC
TRBJ2-1	TRBV9	once	NA	CASSVASEAYNEQFF	TGTGCCAGCAGCGTAGCAAGCGAGGCCTACAATGAGCAGTTCTTC
TRBJ1-4	TRBV18	NA	NA	CASSRSVATNEKLFF	TGTGCCAGCTCACGTTCAGTGGCAACTAATGAAAAACTGTTTTTT
TRBJ1-3	TRBV28	NA	NA	CASSFGGAGNTIYF	TGTGCCAGCAGTTTCGGAGGGGCTGGAAACACCATATATTTT
TRBJ2-7	TRBV5-5	NA	NA	CASRGGGLWEQYF	TGTGCCAGTAGGGGCGGAGGCCTCTGGGAGCAGTACTTC
TRBJ1-2	TRBV28	NA	NA	CASSLLQAMNYGYTF	TGTGCCAGCAGTTTATTACAGGCAATGAACTATGGCTACACCTTC
TRBJ2-3	TRBV7-9	NA	TRBD2	CASSPTSGPTDTQYF	TGTGCCAGCAGCCCAACTAGCGGGCCCACAGATACGCAGTATTTT
TRBJ2-7	TRBV4-1	NA	TRBD1	CASSQAETGGGEQYF	TGCGCCAGCAGCCAAGCCGAGACAGGGGGCGGGGAGCAGTACTTC
TRBJ2-7	TRBV18	NA	TRBD2	CASSSGGEQYF	TGTGCCAGCTCATCCGGGGGGGAGCAGTACTTC
TRBJ2-1	TRBV19	NA	NA	CASSPTGRSGQFF	TGTGCCAGTAGCCCTACGGGCAGGTCGGGGCAGTTCTTC
TRBJ2-3	TRBV25-1	NA	TRBD1	CASSEGQLTDTQYF	TGTGCCAGCAGTGAGGGACAGCTCACAGATACGCAGTATTTT
TRBJ2-7	TRBV28	NA	TRBD1	CASRVRGNSYEQYF	TGTGCCAGCAGAGTCAGGGGGAACTCCTACGAGCAGTACTTC
TRBJ2-1	TRBV5-1	NA	NA	CASSFLGTYNEQFF	TGCGCCAGCAGCTTTCTCGGGACCTACAATGAGCAGTTCTTC
TRBJ2-5	TRBV2	NA	TRBD2	CASSAGTSVGTQYF	TGTGCCAGCAGTGCAGGGACTAGCGTGGGGACCCAGTACTTC
TRBJ2-5	TRBV19	once	NA	CASSMTSRILEETQYF	TGTGCCAGTAGTATGACATCGAGAATCCTGGAAGAGACCCAGTACTTC
TRBJ2-7	TRBV9	NA	NA	CASSLKGGEQYF	TGTGCCAGCAGCCTCAAGGGGGGCGAGCAGTACTTC
TRBJ2-5	TRBV2	NA	NA	CASSDAAPGRETQYF	TGTGCCAGCAGTGATGCGGCACCGGGGCGGGAGACCCAGTACTTC
TRBJ2-7	TRBV28	NA	TRBD1	CASTPGQGYYEQYF	TGTGCCAGCACCCCGGGACAGGGTTATTACGAGCAGTACTTC
TRBJ1-1	TRBV6-5	NA	NA	CASSHSGGRSTEAFF	TGTGCCAGCAGCCACTCCGGGGGGCGAAGCACTGAAGCTTTCTTT
TRBJ2-1	TRBV5-6	NA	TRBD2	CASSLSPSGIGEQFF	TGTGCCAGCAGCTTGTCTCCGAGCGGGATAGGTGAGCAGTTCTTC
TRBJ2-1	TRBV7-9	NA	TRBD2	CASSLGSGVLNEQFF	TGTGCCAGCAGCTTAGGGAGCGGGGTTCTCAATGAGCAGTTCTTC
TRBJ2-7	TRBV14	NA	NA	CASSPAVRSYEQYF	TGTGCCAGCAGCCCAGCTGTGAGATCCTACGAGCAGTACTTC
TRBJ2-3	TRBV9	NA	NA	CASSVAGRQGTDTQYF	TGTGCCAGCAGCGTAGCCGGGAGACAGGGCACAGATACGCAGTATTTT
TRBJ2-3	TRBV25-1	NA	TRBD2	CASSSGRASTDTQYF	TGTGCCAGCTCTAGCGGGAGGGCCAGCACAGATACGCAGTATTTT
TRBJ2-7	TRBV28	NA	NA	CASSLGREYEQYF	TGTGCCAGCAGTTTGGGCAGGGAATACGAGCAGTACTTC
TRBJ2-5	TRBV5-6	NA	NA	CASSLLFVETQYF	TGTGCCAGCAGCTTGCTTTTTGTGGAGACCCAGTACTTC
TRBJ1-3	TRBV5-1	NA	NA	CASRKGVSSGNTIYF	TGCGCCAGCAGGAAGGGCGTGAGCTCTGGAAACACCATATATTTT
TRBJ2-1	TRBV7-3	NA	TRBD2	CASSVGTSGRGEQFF	TGTGCCAGCAGCGTTGGGACTAGCGGGAGAGGTGAGCAGTTCTTC
TRBJ2-7	TRBV20-1	NA	TRBD1	CSAMTGGEQYF	TGCAGTGCTATGACAGGGGGCGAGCAGTACTTC
TRBJ2-3	TRBV27	NA	NA	CASSLRGARTDTQYF	TGTGCCAGCAGTTTAAGGGGGGCGCGCACAGATACGCAGTATTTT
TRBJ2-4	TRBV7-8	NA	NA	CASSLGLLGLDIQYF	TGTGCCAGCAGCTTAGGCTTACTAGGTTTGGACATTCAGTACTTC